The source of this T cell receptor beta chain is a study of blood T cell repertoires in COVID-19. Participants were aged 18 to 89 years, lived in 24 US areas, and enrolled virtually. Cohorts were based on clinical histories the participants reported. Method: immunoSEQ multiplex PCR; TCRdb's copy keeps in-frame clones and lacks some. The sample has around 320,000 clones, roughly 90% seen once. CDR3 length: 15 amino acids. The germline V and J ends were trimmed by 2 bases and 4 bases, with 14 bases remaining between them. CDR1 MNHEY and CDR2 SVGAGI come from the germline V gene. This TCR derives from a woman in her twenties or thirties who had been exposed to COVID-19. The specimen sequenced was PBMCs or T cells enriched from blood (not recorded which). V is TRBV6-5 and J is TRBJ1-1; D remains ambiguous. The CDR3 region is CASSYTPSGGTEAFF. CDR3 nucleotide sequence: TGTGCCAGCAGTTACACCCCTTCGGGAGGCACTGAAGCTTTCTTT.